Presented here are 20 T cell receptor beta chains from one specimen sequenced in a study of blood T cell repertoires in COVID-19. TCRdb's copy holds only in-frame clones and misses some; the assay was immunoSEQ multiplex PCR. The sample contains fewer than 80,000 clones, approximately 79% of which appear only once. Sequenced sample: peripheral blood. These receptors all stem from a woman older than 75 with active or convalescent COVID-19.

J is TRBJ1-3 and V is TRBV29-1, with D possibly being TRBD1 (6 bases). V was trimmed by 3 bases and J by 4 bases, leaving 10 bases between them. There are 13 residues in the CDR3. Germline assignment: CDR1 SQVTM and CDR2 ANQGSEA. CDR3 DNA sequence: TGCAGCGTTGATTCCAGGGGAGGAAACACCATATATTTT. It translates to CSVDSRGGNTIYF.

This chain uses TRBV18 with TRBJ2-7; D might be TRBD1 (5 bases). This CDR3 is 14 amino acids long. The germline V and J ends were trimmed by 6 bases and 1 base, with 13 bases remaining between them. Germline-derived CDR1 and CDR2 are KGHSH and LQKENI. This CDR3 reads CASSYLDRSYEQYF. The CDR3 region has the DNA TGTGCCAGCTCCTATTTAGACAGATCCTACGAGCAGTACTTC.

A note on this clone: The identical CDR3 is also encoded by other nucleotide sequences in the sample. This sequence joins TRBV7-9 and TRBJ1-5, with TRBD1 matching 7 bases. The CDR3 extends over 13 amino acids. CDR1 is SEHNR, CDR2 FQNEAQ, per germline (reference sequence). V dropped 1 base and J dropped 7; count of bases not matched to a gene: 1. CDR3 residues: CASSLEGAQPQHF. The DNA for the CDR3 is TGTGCCAGCAGCTTAGAGGGGGCCCAGCCCCAGCATTTT.

The chain recombines TRBV28 with TRBJ1-4; the D is unclear. Trimming removed 5 bases from V and 8 bases from J, with 12 bases in between. The CDR3 contains 13 residues. The germline V gene has CDR1 MDHEN and CDR2 SYDVKM. Here the CDR3 DNA reads TGTGCCAGCAGTAGTCAGGCCTGGGAAAAACTGTTTTTT. Protein: CASSSQAWEKLFF.

The chain has TRBV27 and TRBJ1-6, with D unresolved. The V end lost 0 bases, the J end lost 0 bases, and 9 bases lay between the germline ends. The CDR3 contains 17 residues. Germline CDR1 reads MNHEY; CDR2 reads SMNVEV (reference sequence). The DNA of the CDR3 is TGTGCCAGCAGTTTATCGCTGTGGAGCTCCTATAATTCACCCCTCCACTTT. Protein sequence: CASSLSLWSSYNSPLHF.

The gene calls are TRBV6-2 or TRBV6-3 and TRBJ2-4; a weak D match, TRBD2 (5 bases). From germline, CDR1 is MNHEY and CDR2 SVGEGT. Trimming took 0 bases from V and 6 from J, leaving 18 bases between them. CDR3 length: 17 residues. This chain's CDR3 is CASSYSFGEGNLNIQYF. The CDR3 DNA is TGTGCCAGCAGTTACTCCTTCGGAGAGGGTAACCTAAACATTCAGTACTTC.

This chain joins TRBV7-2 and TRBJ2-5, with 10 nucleotides matching TRBD1. V shed 4 bases and J 4 bases; nucleotides not matched to a gene: 3. The CDR3 has 14 amino acids. Germline CDR1 reads SGHTA; CDR2 reads FQGNSA. CDR3 residues: CASSSDRGRETQYF. DNA of the CDR3: TGTGCCAGCAGCTCCGACAGGGGGCGAGAGACCCAGTACTTC.

V is TRBV2 and J is TRBJ2-3; TRBD1 matches at 8 bases. Unmatched junction bases numbered 4, after V lost 4 bases and J lost 1 base. CDR3 length: 15 residues. The V gene's germline CDR1 is SNHLY and CDR2 FYNNEI. CDR3 sequence (DNA): TGTGCCAGCAGTGGAGGACAGGGAGGCACAGATACGCAGTATTTT. Protein sequence: CASSGGQGGTDTQYF.

A word on this clone: Sequence at one end of the junction differs from germline and may be a read error. The chain couples TRBV7-7 to TRBJ2-1; 13 bases match TRBD2. This CDR3 has 16 residues. Germline values: CDR1 SSHAT, CDR2 FNYEAQ (reference sequence). The CDR3 is CASSPGLGLAGREQFF. CDR3 in DNA: TGTGCTAGCAGCCCCGGGTTGGGACTAGCGGGACGTGAGCAGTTCTTC. Looking up the rest from reference TRBV7-7 and TRBJ2-1 gives the full variable domain: GAGVSQSPRYKVTKRGQDVTLRCDPISSHATLYWYQQALGQGPEFLTYFNYEAQPDKSGLPSDRFSAERPEGSISTLTIQRTEQRDSAMYRCASSPGLGLAGREQFFGPGTRLTVL.

V gene TRBV6-4 combines with J gene TRBJ2-2; D possibly corresponds to TRBD2 (5 bases). The V gene's germline CDR1 is MRHNA and CDR2 SNTAGT. The CDR3 contains 15 residues. V lost 7 bases, J lost 3 bases, and 15 bases lay in between. The CDR3: CASTPTGSHTGELFF. CDR3 bases: TGTGCCAGCACCCCTACGGGGTCCCACACCGGGGAGCTGTTTTTT.

Here the CDR3 reads CASSKGQGINQPQHF. CDR3 DNA sequence: TGTGCCAGCAGCAAGGGACAGGGGATCAATCAGCCCCAGCATTTT. The genes are TRBV7-8 and TRBJ1-5; 10 bases fit TRBD1. With 5 bases clipped from V and 3 bases from J, the junction kept 4 bases outside the gene matches. There are 15 residues in the CDR3. Germline CDR1 and CDR2: SGHVS and FQNEAQ.

The count of this clone is one. V is TRBV20-1 and J is TRBJ2-7; 7 bases match TRBD2. Germline-derived CDR1 and CDR2 are DFQATT and SNEGSKA (reference sequence). J gave up 13 bases and V 0 bases, and 6 bases lay outside the gene matches. This CDR3 has 11 residues. The CDR3, as DNA: TGCAGTGCTAGAGACAAGCGGGATAGTTACTTC. It is translated as CSARDKRDSYF.

CDR3 sequence: CASSPRTGDGYTF. In DNA form, the CDR3 reads TGCGCCAGCAGCCCGCGGACAGGGGATGGCTACACCTTC. The V gene is TRBV5-1, the J gene TRBJ1-2, with 9 bases lining up with TRBD1. From germline, CDR1 is SGHRS and CDR2 YFSETQ. The CDR3 sequence is 13 residues long. Germline trimming cut 4 bases from V and 6 bases from J; bases unmatched to any gene: 4.

The table lists this clone with a count of one. CDR3 bases: TGCGCCAGCGCGGGACCCTTAAACACCGGGGAGCTGTTTTTT. It yields the protein CASAGPLNTGELFF. This sequence joins TRBV5-1 and TRBJ2-2; D might be TRBD2 (6 bases). This CDR3 spans 14 amino acids. V gave up 7 bases and J gave up 2 bases, with 12 bases separating them. Germline V gene sequence: CDR1 SGHRS, CDR2 YFSETQ.

The chain employs TRBV6-2 or TRBV6-3 and TRBJ2-5; 7 bases fit TRBD1. The CDR3 contains 14 residues. The germline V gene encodes CDR1 MNHEY and CDR2 SVGEGT. Unmatched junction bases numbered 4, after V lost 2 bases and J lost 4 bases. The CDR3: CASSYTGARETQYF. The CDR3 DNA is TGTGCCAGCAGTTACACAGGGGCCCGAGAGACCCAGTACTTC.

The chain couples TRBV3-1 (or the pseudogene TRBV3-2) to TRBJ1-2, with D unclear. The CDR3 has 12 amino acids. Trimming shortened V by 3 bases and J by 6 bases, and 8 bases separated the two germline ends. CDR1 is LGHDT, CDR2 YNNKEL, per germline (reference sequence). CDR3: CASSQVRDGYTF. DNA for the CDR3: TGTGCCAGCAGCCAGGTGAGGGATGGCTACACCTTC.

V gene TRBV7-8 combines with J gene TRBJ1-5; 9 positions match TRBD1. Germline V gene sequence: CDR1 SGHVS, CDR2 FQNEAQ. The CDR3 is made up of 17 amino acids. V lost 4 bases, J lost 6 bases, and 13 bases stayed unmatched. The CDR3 DNA reads TGTGCCAGCAGCTCCCGTCAAACAGGGGGCAGGGGTCAGCCCCAGCATTTT. This gives the protein CASSSRQTGGRGQPQHF.

In DNA, the CDR3 is TGTGCCAGCAGAAGGACGGGAAGCTCCTACAATGAGCAGTTCTTC. Protein: CASRRTGSSYNEQFF. V gene TRBV7-2 combines with J gene TRBJ2-1, with D maybe TRBD2 (5 bases). Germline CDR1 is SGHTA and CDR2 is FQGNSA. CDR3 size: 15 residues. Trimming removed 6 bases from V and 0 bases from J, with 12 bases in between.

This clone occurred a few times. The gene calls are TRBV2 and TRBJ2-1, with D perhaps TRBD2 (7 bases). V gave up 2 bases and J gave up 6 bases, with 14 bases separating them. The CDR3 contains 15 residues. The germline V gene encodes CDR1 SNHLY and CDR2 FYNNEI. In DNA, the CDR3 is TGTGCCAGCAGTGAATGGGGGGGCCGAGCCAATGAGCAGTTCTTC. Translated, it gives CASSEWGGRANEQFF.

The chain couples TRBV2 to TRBJ1-5; D gene unclear. This CDR3 is 14 amino acids long. V lost 3 bases, J lost 2 bases, and 8 bases lay in between. Germline lookup yields CDR1 SNHLY and CDR2 FYNNEI. Here the CDR3 reads CASSEKGGNQPQHF. In nucleotides, the CDR3 is TGTGCCAGCAGTGAGAAGGGAGGCAATCAGCCCCAGCATTTT.